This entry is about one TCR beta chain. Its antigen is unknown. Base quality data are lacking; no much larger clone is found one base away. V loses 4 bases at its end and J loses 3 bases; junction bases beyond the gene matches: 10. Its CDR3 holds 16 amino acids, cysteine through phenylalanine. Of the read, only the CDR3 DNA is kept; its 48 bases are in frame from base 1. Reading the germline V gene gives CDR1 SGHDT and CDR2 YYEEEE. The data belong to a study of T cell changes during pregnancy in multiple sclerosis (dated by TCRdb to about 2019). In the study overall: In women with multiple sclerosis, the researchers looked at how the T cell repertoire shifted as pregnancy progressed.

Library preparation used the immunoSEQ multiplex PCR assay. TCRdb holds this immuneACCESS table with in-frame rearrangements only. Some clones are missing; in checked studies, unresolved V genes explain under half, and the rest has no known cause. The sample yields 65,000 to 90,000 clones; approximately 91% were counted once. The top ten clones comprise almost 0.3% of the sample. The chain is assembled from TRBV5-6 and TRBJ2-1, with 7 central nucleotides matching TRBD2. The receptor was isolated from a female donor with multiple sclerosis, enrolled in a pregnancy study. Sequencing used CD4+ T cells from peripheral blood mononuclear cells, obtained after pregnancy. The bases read TGTGCCAGCAGCGGCTATAGCGGGCCCTTCTACAATGAGCAGTTCTTC. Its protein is CASSGYSGPFYNEQFF.